Presented here are 22 T cell receptor beta chains from one specimen sequenced in a study of T cells after posttransplantation cyclophosphamide. Control samples came 1 year after myeloablative marrow transplants with methotrexate plus calcineurin inhibitor. TCRdb's copy holds only in-frame clones and misses some; the assay was immunoSEQ multiplex PCR. The table lists around 17,000 clones, 65% to 85% of them singletons. Sequenced material: PBMCs, taken around 410 days after allogeneic stem cell transplant with calcineurin inhibitor and methotrexate. The receptors stem from a male patient between 25 and 39 years old who received an allogeneic stem cell transplant from an unrelated donor, was CMV-positive, and had acute and chronic GVHD. Some of the T cells may derive from the graft donor.

The gene calls are TRBV4-2 and TRBJ1-2; D perhaps matches TRBD1 (6 bases). Germline CDR1 LGHNA, CDR2 YNFKEQ. V gave up 5 bases and J gave up 5 bases, with 18 bases separating them. The CDR3 is 15 residues long. The CDR3 sequence: CASSFQGRDLYGYTF. The CDR3 DNA follows: TGTGCCAGCAGCTTTCAGGGGCGTGATTTGTATGGCTACACCTTC.

The chain joins TRBV4-3 to TRBJ2-5; 14 bases fit TRBD2. This CDR3 contains 18 residues. The V gene's germline CDR1 is LGHNA and CDR2 YSLEER. V lost 1 base, J lost 3 bases, and 7 bases stayed unmatched. In DNA form, the CDR3 reads TGCGCCAGCAGCCAAGGGGGGCGGGGACTAGCGGGGGAAGAGACCCAGTACTTC. Its translation: CASSQGGRGLAGEETQYF.

The V call is TRBV15, the J call TRBJ2-1; D unclear. The CDR3 extends over 13 amino acids. Trimming removed 1 base at V and 10 bases at J, with 11 bases between. CDR1 is LNHNV, CDR2 YYDKDF, per germline (reference sequence). The CDR3 reads CATSRGEEHEQFF. CDR3 coding DNA: TGTGCCACCAGCAGAGGCGAGGAGCACGAGCAGTTCTTC.

The V and J genes are TRBV5-1 and TRBJ1-1; tentative D call: TRBD1 (5 bases). Germline V lookup: CDR1 SGHRS, CDR2 YFSETQ. The V gene lost 4 bases and the J gene lost 2 bases, with 12 bases spanning the gap. This CDR3 is built from 14 residues. The DNA of the CDR3 is TGCGCCAGCAGCCGGGGGGTGGGAAACACTGAAGCTTTCTTT. This encodes CASSRGVGNTEAFF.

The genes are TRBV20-1 and TRBJ1-6; a possible D gene is TRBD1 (6 bases). The CDR3 has 11 residues. V shed 6 bases and J shed 15 bases, with 15 bases lying between them. CDR1 and CDR2 (germline): DFQATT, SNEGSKA (reference sequence). CDR3 amino acids: CSAAQGGNLHF. CDR3 nucleotide sequence: TGCAGTGCCGCACAGGGAGGGAACCTCCACTTT.

The chain links TRBV9 to TRBJ2-2, with 10 bases lining up with TRBD1. CDR1 and CDR2 from the germline V gene are SGDLS and YYNGEE. The CDR3 sequence is 18 residues long. V lost 1 base and J lost 4; bases outside the gene matches: 10. Written as DNA, the CDR3 is TGTGCCAGCAGCGTAAGGACAGGGGGTTCGCGAATCACCGGGGAGCTGTTTTTT. Its translation: CASSVRTGGSRITGELFF.

The chain employs TRBV29-1 and TRBJ1-1; D not certain. Germline V gives CDR1 SQVTM, CDR2 ANQGSEA. The ends were cut back, 4 bases at V and 6 bases at J, with 6 bases in the middle. CDR3 length: 10 residues. The CDR3 sequence: CSVGSAEAFF. CDR3 coding DNA: TGCAGCGTTGGGAGTGCTGAAGCTTTCTTT.

This clone was counted between two and nine times. The rearrangement links TRBV5-6 to TRBJ2-5; TRBD1 is a possible D gene (5 bases). Looked up from germline, CDR1 is SGHDT and CDR2 is YYEEEE. The V gene lost 4 bases and the J gene lost 1 base, with 11 bases spanning the gap. The CDR3 consists of 14 residues. The CDR3 sequence is CASSTTGFQETQYF. The DNA for the CDR3 is TGTGCCAGCAGCACCACAGGATTCCAAGAGACCCAGTACTTC.

V is TRBV7-7 and J is TRBJ2-3, with a possible D match to TRBD2 (5 bases). CDR3 length: 13 residues. V was trimmed by 5 bases and J by 8 bases, leaving 14 bases between them. Germline lookup yields CDR1 SSHAT and CDR2 FNYEAQ (reference sequence). This CDR3 is CASSPILGGTQYF. CDR3 in DNA: TGTGCCAGCAGCCCGATACTAGGAGGTACGCAGTATTTT.

This chain connects TRBV7-3 to TRBJ1-1, with 9 positions matching TRBD1. CDR1 SGHTA and CDR2 FQGTGA come from the germline V gene. Trimming at V came to 1 base and at J to 1 base, leaving 1 base not matched to a gene. The CDR3 covers 15 residues. CDR3 coding DNA: TGTGCCAGCAGCTTAATGGGACAGGGGAACACTGAAGCTTTCTTT. Its translation: CASSLMGQGNTEAFF.

The V and J genes are TRBV15 and TRBJ2-7, with 7 nucleotides matching TRBD1. The ends lost 3 bases at V and 0 bases at J; junction bases unmatched: 8. This CDR3 has 16 residues. CDR1 is LNHNV, CDR2 YYDKDF, per germline (reference sequence). The CDR3 sequence is CATSSIQGPSSYEQYF. The CDR3 bases are TGTGCCACCAGCAGTATACAGGGGCCGAGCTCCTACGAGCAGTACTTC.

The chain combines TRBV7-8 with TRBJ1-2; D not certain. Germline CDR1 reads SGHVS; CDR2 reads FQNEAQ. V gave up 5 bases and J gave up 5 bases, with 12 bases separating them. The CDR3 has 13 amino acids. The CDR3 nucleotides read TGTGCCAGCAGCCTCCGCCGGTCTTATGGCTACACCTTC. It yields the protein CASSLRRSYGYTF. The full variable domain, its missing parts supplied by reference TRBV7-8 and TRBJ1-2, is GAGVSQSPRYKVAKRGQDVALRCDPISGHVSLFWYQQALGQGPEFLTYFQNEAQLDKSGLPSDRFFAERPEGSVSTLKIQRTQQEDSAVYLCASSLRRSYGYTFGSGTRLTVV.

This clone was seen a single time. The rearrangement links TRBV5-1 to TRBJ1-2; 7 bases agree with TRBD1. V shed 0 bases and J 5 bases; nucleotides not matched to a gene: 4. The CDR3 sequence is 14 residues long. CDR1 is SGHRS and CDR2 is YFSETQ in the germline V gene. The CDR3 sequence is CASSLEGTAYGYTF. In nucleotides, the CDR3 is TGCGCCAGCAGCTTGGAAGGGACAGCATATGGCTACACCTTC.

The chain combines TRBV5-6 with TRBJ2-1; 8 nucleotides line up with TRBD2. The germline V gene has CDR1 SGHDT and CDR2 YYEEEE. V lost 3 bases to trimming and J lost 10 bases; unmatched junction nucleotides: 12. The CDR3 covers 15 residues. The CDR3 DNA sequence: TGTGCCAGCAGCTCGCCGGGACTAGTAGGAGGGGAGCAGTTCTTC. As protein: CASSSPGLVGGEQFF.

The V call is TRBV28, the J call TRBJ1-2; D gene unclear. Germline V gene data show CDR1 as MDHEN and CDR2 as SYDVKM. The CDR3 consists of 13 residues. Trimming removed 2 bases from V and 4 bases from J, with 8 bases in between. For the CDR3, the DNA is TGTGCCAGCAGTTTAGAGATCCCCTATGGCTACACCTTC. Protein: CASSLEIPYGYTF.

This clone appeared once. This chain joins TRBV4-1 and TRBJ2-1, with D maybe TRBD2 (5 bases). Germline V gives CDR1 MGHRA, CDR2 YSYEKL. V was cut by 1 base and J by 10 bases, with 17 bases left in between. This CDR3 region has 15 residues. In nucleotides, the CDR3 is TGCGCCAGCAGCCAAGTTGACTCCCAAACGGGAGAGCAGTTCTTC. Protein sequence: CASSQVDSQTGEQFF.

This chain connects TRBV4-2 to TRBJ2-5; D unclear. There are 12 residues in the CDR3. CDR1 is LGHNA and CDR2 is YNFKEQ in the germline V gene. V gave up 1 base and J gave up 4 bases, with 4 bases separating them. The CDR3 spells CASSQASETQYF. The CDR3 DNA follows: TGTGCCAGCAGCCAAGCGTCAGAGACCCAGTACTTC.

This clone was recorded a few times. The chain joins TRBV7-2 to TRBJ2-7, with 10 bases lining up with TRBD2. V lost 4 bases and J lost 2; bases outside the gene matches: 5. The CDR3 loop spans 15 amino acids. Germline values: CDR1 SGHTA, CDR2 FQGNSA. The CDR3 is CASSYSAGGTYEQYF. CDR3 nucleotide sequence: TGTGCCAGCAGCTATTCAGCGGGGGGGACCTACGAGCAGTACTTC.

The chain employs TRBV4-2 and TRBJ2-3; D uncertain. Germline loops: CDR1 LGHNA, CDR2 YNFKEQ. The CDR3 is 15 amino acids. Trimming removed 6 bases from V and 0 bases from J, with 13 bases in between. The CDR3 DNA reads as TGTGCCAGCAGGCTTACAGAATCGAGCACAGATACGCAGTATTTT. Its protein is CASRLTESSTDTQYF.

The rearrangement joins TRBV10-3 to TRBJ1-1, with D unresolved. CDR1 and CDR2 (germline): ENHRY, SYGVKD. Trimming pared 7 bases from V and 1 base from J, leaving 13 bases between. There are 14 residues in the CDR3. The CDR3 is CAITGGIQNTEAFF. DNA of the CDR3: TGTGCCATCACGGGCGGGATTCAGAACACTGAAGCTTTCTTT.

This chain connects TRBV2 to TRBJ2-1, with D possibly matching TRBD1 (5 bases). The CDR3 extends over 15 amino acids. Germline CDR1 SNHLY, CDR2 FYNNEI. Trimming stripped 6 bases from V and 0 bases from J, with 12 bases between. The DNA of the CDR3 is TGTGCCAGCAGCTCGCAGGGAAGCTCCTACAATGAGCAGTTCTTC. Encoded protein: CASSSQGSSYNEQFF.

This chain uses TRBV7-8 with TRBJ1-5; TRBD1 is a possible D gene (5 bases). Trimming took off 1 base at V and 2 bases at J, with 15 bases between the two ends. This CDR3 contains 17 residues. Germline CDR1 and CDR2: SGHVS and FQNEAQ. CDR3 in amino acids: CASSLGIGGRGNQPQHF. CDR3 coding DNA: TGTGCCAGCAGCTTAGGTATCGGGGGAAGGGGCAATCAGCCCCAGCATTTT. Complete variable domain (other parts from reference TRBV7-8 and TRBJ1-5): GAGVSQSPRYKVAKRGQDVALRCDPISGHVSLFWYQQALGQGPEFLTYFQNEAQLDKSGLPSDRFFAERPEGSVSTLKIQRTQQEDSAVYLCASSLGIGGRGNQPQHFGDGTRLSIL.